This passage covers 4 T cell receptor beta chains from one sample sequenced in a study of blood T cell repertoires in COVID-19. Produced via immunoSEQ multiplex PCR; TCRdb's table is partial and in-frame only. Of around 700,000 clones listed, approximately 90% are singletons. Input material: peripheral blood. The receptors were sampled from a woman aged 18-29 years with acute or convalescent COVID-19.

The chain is built from TRBV11-2 and TRBJ2-3; possibly TRBD2 for D (6 bases). The ends were cut back, 4 bases at V and 1 base at J, with 18 bases in the middle. The length of the CDR3 is 17 residues. Germline CDR1 and CDR2: SGHAT and FQNNGV. CDR3 loop: CASSSPGGWDGTDTQYF. The CDR3 DNA reads TGTGCCAGCAGCTCTCCCGGGGGTTGGGACGGCACAGATACGCAGTATTTT.

The chain recombines TRBV14 with TRBJ1-2; D is unresolved. Trimming cost V 7 bases and J 2 bases, with 8 bases left between them. This CDR3 spans 12 amino acids. CDR1 is SGHDN, CDR2 FVKESK, per germline. The CDR3 is CASKAGNYGYTF. The CDR3 nucleotides read TGTGCCAGCAAAGCGGGGAACTATGGCTACACCTTC.

The rearrangement joins TRBV6-6 to TRBJ1-6; the D gene is possibly TRBD1 (5 bases). CDR1 is MNHNY, CDR2 SVGAGI, per germline (reference sequence). V was pared by 5 bases and J by 0 bases, with 20 bases between. This CDR3 is 19 amino acids long. The CDR3 reads CASSRDLRGSSSYNSPLHF. DNA for the CDR3: TGTGCCAGCAGTCGGGACCTCCGAGGGAGTAGCTCCTATAATTCACCCCTCCACTTT.

The V call is TRBV3-1 (or the pseudogene TRBV3-2), the J call TRBJ2-2; 7 bases are a match to TRBD2. Germline V lookup: CDR1 LGHDT, CDR2 YNNKEL (reference sequence). The V segment lost 4 bases and the J segment 4 bases; nucleotides outside the gene matches: 9. The CDR3 totals 16 residues. The CDR3 sequence: CASSPRGRAPTGELFF. The CDR3 nucleotides are TGTGCCAGCAGCCCCCGAGGGAGGGCCCCCACCGGGGAGCTGTTTTTT.